The T cell receptor (beta chain) under discussion was sequenced for a study of CD8 T cells in ankylosing spondylitis. Study-level findings and limits: Relatively scarce in peripheral blood, disease-linked clones were CD8+. A motif of roughly 8 highly homologous TCR beta variants was seen as apparently characteristic of ankylosing spondylitis blood. Disease-associated clones were reportedly significantly overrepresented in matched ankylosing spondylitis synovial fluid.

On this clonotype: Its antigen is still unknown.

Libraries for TCR beta were made by quantitative 5'-RACE with molecular barcodes. TCRdb passed the 5' RACE reads through MiXCR, listing each CDR3 protein once. The table shows about 510,000 distinct CDR3 sequences, with roughly 5.3% occurring only once. Sequencing input: blood, either unsorted or a sorted T cell fraction (not recorded which). The sequence derives from a male donor with ankylosing spondylitis.

CDR3 DNA: TGTGCCTGGACCCAGAATCTCTATGGCTACACCTTC. Translating it yields CAWTQNLYGYTF. This sequence joins TRBV30 and TRBJ1-2; D is unresolved. CDR1 and CDR2 (germline): GTSNPN, SVGIG (reference sequence). The V end lost 4 bases, the J end lost 4 bases, and 10 bases lay between the germline ends. The CDR3 is 12 residues long.